This TCR beta chain was recovered during a study of CD8+ T cells in alopecia areata. Study at large: Treated patients were dosed with oral tofacitinib, taking 5 to 10 mg twice daily. For 6 to 18 months, tofacitinib was taken, and 6 months off drug followed.

RNA was isolated and reverse transcribed to cDNA, the sequencing template. The method was immunoSEQ multiplex PCR; TCRdb's version includes in-frame clones alone and lacks a portion of them. Of about 97,000 clones listed, 41% are singletons. The CDR3 extends over 12 amino acids. The germline gives CDR1 GTSNPN, CDR2 SVGIG (reference sequence). Deletions cut 2 bases from V and 1 base from J, with 6 bases between. The origin of this receptor is a human donor with alopecia areata. Sequences were obtained from CD4+ T cells sorted from blood. The chain joins TRBV30 to TRBJ2-7; D is possibly TRBD2 (5 bases). CDR3 bases: TGTGCCTGGAGTCCGGGGTCCTACGAGCAGTACTTC. Protein sequence: CAWSPGSYEQYF.